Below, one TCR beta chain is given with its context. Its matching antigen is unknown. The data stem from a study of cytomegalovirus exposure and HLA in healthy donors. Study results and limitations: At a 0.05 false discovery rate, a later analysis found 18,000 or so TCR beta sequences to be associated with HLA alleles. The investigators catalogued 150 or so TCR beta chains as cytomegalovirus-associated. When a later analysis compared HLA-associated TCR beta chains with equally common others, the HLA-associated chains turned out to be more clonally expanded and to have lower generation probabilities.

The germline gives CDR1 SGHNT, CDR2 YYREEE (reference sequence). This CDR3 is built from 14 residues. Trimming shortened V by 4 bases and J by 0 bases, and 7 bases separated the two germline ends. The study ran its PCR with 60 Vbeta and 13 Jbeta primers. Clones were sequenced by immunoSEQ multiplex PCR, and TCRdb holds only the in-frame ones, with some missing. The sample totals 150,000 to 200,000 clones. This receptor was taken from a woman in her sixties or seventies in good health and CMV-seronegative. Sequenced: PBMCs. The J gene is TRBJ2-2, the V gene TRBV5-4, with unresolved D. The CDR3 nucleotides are TGTGCCAGCAGCCGGGTTGCGAACACCGGGGAGCTGTTTTTT. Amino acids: CASSRVANTGELFF.